A single count supports the clone carrying this T cell receptor beta chain. Clones were read by immunoSEQ multiplex PCR, and TCRdb kept only the in-frame ones, dropping some. This sample carries 2.5 million or so clones, approximately 94% of them seen once, and the ten largest clones take around 0.14%. The germline gives CDR1 GTSNPN, CDR2 SVGIG (reference sequence). The V end was cut by 2 bases, the J end by 3 bases, with 13 bases between. The CDR3 runs 14 residues. This record belongs to a study of shared clonotypes between healthy human individuals. As for the study in general: Researchers assigned three CD4 naive, three CD4 memory, two CD8 naive and one CD8 memory plate to each donor.

The chain is built from TRBV30 and TRBJ2-5, with D tentatively TRBD1 (5 bases). The specimen sequenced was naive CD4+ T cells sorted from blood. Regarding subset: CD45RA+ positively selected. The source of this sequence is a man aged 18 to 35 in good health. The CDR3 region has the DNA TGTGCCTGGAGTTTGGACACGGCGGAAGAGACCCAGTACTTC. It specifies CAWSLDTAEETQYF.